The 10 T cell receptor beta chains in this list originate from one sample, sequenced in a study of T cells in narcolepsy. The data were produced by immunoSEQ multiplex PCR, yet TCRdb's version contains in-frame clones alone and is incomplete. Here the sample spans approximately 32,000 clones, about 90% being singletons. The specimen sequenced was CD45RA- memory CD4+ T cells from PBMCs. The receptors here all came from a human donor with narcolepsy.

The table lists this clone with a few counts. This chain connects TRBV7-2 to TRBJ2-5; D is possibly TRBD2 (6 bases). V was shortened by 3 bases and J by 4 bases, with 15 bases between the two germline ends. Germline assignment: CDR1 SGHTA and CDR2 FQGNSA. CDR3 size: 15 residues. CDR3 nucleotide sequence: TGTGCCAGCAGCTTCACCGGGACCGGGGGAGAGACCCAGTACTTC. As protein: CASSFTGTGGETQYF.

The chain combines TRBV28 with TRBJ1-5; maybe TRBD1 (5 bases). CDR1 MDHEN and CDR2 SYDVKM come from the germline V gene. Trimming left V 3 bases short and J 0 bases short, with 9 bases between. This CDR3 is built from 15 residues. The CDR3 sequence: CASSLGGSSNQPQHF. DNA for the CDR3: TGTGCCAGCAGTTTGGGGGGGAGTAGCAATCAGCCCCAGCATTTT. The whole variable domain, remainder taken from reference TRBV28 and TRBJ1-5, is DVKVTQSSRYLVKRTGEKVFLECVQDMDHENMFWYRQDPGLGLRLIYFSYDVKMKEKGDIPEGYSVSREKKERFSLILESASTNQTSMYLCASSLGGSSNQPQHFGDGTRLSIL.

The gene calls are TRBV6-6 and TRBJ2-3, with D maybe TRBD1 (5 bases). The V end was cut by 5 bases, the J end by 6 bases, with 15 bases between. Germline CDR1 reads MNHNY; CDR2 reads SVGAGI (reference sequence). The CDR3 contains 14 residues. Written as DNA, the CDR3 is TGTGCCAGCAGTCCGGGCTCTCCAGGGGATACGCAGTATTTT. Its translation is CASSPGSPGDTQYF.

This clone appeared once. V and J are TRBV6-6 and TRBJ2-1, with D perhaps matching TRBD1 (5 bases). CDR3 length: 14 residues. CDR1 and CDR2 from the germline V gene are MNHNY and SVGAGI (reference sequence). V was cut by 1 base and J by 6 bases, with 10 bases left in between. The CDR3 spells CASSYYTGVNEQFF. Here the CDR3 DNA reads TGTGCCAGCAGTTACTACACAGGCGTCAATGAGCAGTTCTTC.

The chain recombines TRBV7-2 with TRBJ1-2; D may be TRBD1 (6 bases). The germline V gene encodes CDR1 SGHTA and CDR2 FQGNSA. V was cut by 5 bases and J by 1 base, with 11 bases left in between. The CDR3 runs to 14 residues. The CDR3 region is CASSTGFGNYGYTF. For the CDR3, the DNA is TGTGCCAGCAGCACAGGGTTTGGTAACTATGGCTACACCTTC. Supplemented by reference TRBV7-2 and TRBJ1-2, the full variable domain reads GAGVSQSPSNKVTEKGKDVELRCDPISGHTALYWYRQSLGQGLEFLIYFQGNSAPDKSGLPSDRFSAERTGGSVSTLTIQRTQQEDSAVYLCASSTGFGNYGYTFGSGTRLTVV.

J is TRBJ1-1 and V is TRBV2; 7 bases are shared with TRBD1. Looked up from germline, CDR1 is SNHLY and CDR2 is FYNNEI. This CDR3 has 14 amino acids. V gave up 6 bases and J gave up 0 bases; unmatched junction bases: 4. The CDR3 here is CASRLGQMNTEAFF. The CDR3 bases are TGTGCCAGCAGGTTGGGACAGATGAACACTGAAGCTTTCTTT. The full variable domain, its missing parts supplied by reference TRBV2 and TRBJ1-1, is EPEVTQTPSHQVTQMGQEVILRCVPISNHLYFYWYRQILGQKVEFLVSFYNNEISEKSEIFDDQFSVERPDGSNFTLKIRSTKLEDSAMYFCASRLGQMNTEAFFGQGTRLTVV.

Worth noting for this clone: At one of its ends the junction is not consistent with the germline gene, which may arise from a read error. V usage is TRBV6-6 and J usage is TRBJ1-2, with unresolved D. CDR1 and CDR2 (germline): MNHNY, SVGAGI (reference sequence). The CDR3 extends over 13 amino acids. The CDR3 region is CASSSTENYGHTF. CDR3 sequence (DNA): TGTGCCAGCAGCTCCACAGAGAACTATGGCCACACCTTC.

This clone was observed a few times. This sequence joins TRBV6-5 and TRBJ1-1, with D tentatively TRBD1 (5 bases). The CDR3 length is 14 residues. The ends were cut back, 0 bases at V and 3 bases at J, with 8 bases in the middle. Germline loops: CDR1 MNHEY, CDR2 SVGAGI. CDR3 sequence reads: CASSYSRGDTEAFF. Here the CDR3 DNA reads TGTGCCAGCAGTTACTCTCGAGGGGACACTGAAGCTTTCTTT.

The genes are TRBV28 and TRBJ1-5, with unresolved D. The V gene's germline CDR1 is MDHEN and CDR2 SYDVKM. The CDR3 is 12 amino acids. V lost 1 base to trimming and J lost 6 bases, with 4 bases between them. CDR3 DNA: TGTGCCAGCAGTTTATATGGTCAGCCCCAGCATTTT. Its protein product is CASSLYGQPQHF.

V is TRBV5-1 and J is TRBJ2-1; 7 positions match TRBD2. The CDR3 is 16 residues long. CDR1 SGHRS and CDR2 YFSETQ come from the germline V gene. Unmatched junction bases numbered 7, after V lost 4 bases and J lost 0 bases. The CDR3 sequence: CASSGSGASSYNEQFF. The CDR3 DNA sequence: TGCGCCAGCAGCGGAAGCGGGGCTAGCTCCTACAATGAGCAGTTCTTC.